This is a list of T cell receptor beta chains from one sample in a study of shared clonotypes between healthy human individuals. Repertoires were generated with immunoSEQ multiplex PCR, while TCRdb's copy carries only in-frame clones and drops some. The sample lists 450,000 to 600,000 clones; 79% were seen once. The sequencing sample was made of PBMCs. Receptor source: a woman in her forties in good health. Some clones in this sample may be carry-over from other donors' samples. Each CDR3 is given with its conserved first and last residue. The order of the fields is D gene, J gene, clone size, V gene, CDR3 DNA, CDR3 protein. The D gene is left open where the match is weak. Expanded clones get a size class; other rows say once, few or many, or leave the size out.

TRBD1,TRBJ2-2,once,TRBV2,TGTGCCAGCAGTGGACAGGGCCCGAACACCGGGGAGCTGTTTTTT,CASSGQGPNTGELFF
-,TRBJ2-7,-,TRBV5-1,TGCGCCAGCAGCCCATTGACAGGGAGGGGCTCCTACGAGCAGTACTTC,CASSPLTGRGSYEQYF
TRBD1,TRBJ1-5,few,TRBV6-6,TGTGCCAGCAGTTACAGACAGGGGGGCAATCAGCCCCAGCATTTT,CASSYRQGGNQPQHF
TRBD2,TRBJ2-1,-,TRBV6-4,TGTGCCAGCAGTGACTGGACTAGCGGGAACAATGAGCAGTTCTTC,CASSDWTSGNNEQFF
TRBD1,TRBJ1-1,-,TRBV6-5,TGTGCCAGCAGTCTCCAAGGGGGCCTCACTGAAGCTTTCTTT,CASSLQGGLTEAFF
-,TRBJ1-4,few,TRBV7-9,TGTGCCAGCAGCCGCCACGGGATGGAAGAAGAAAAACTGTTTTTT,CASSRHGMEEEKLFF
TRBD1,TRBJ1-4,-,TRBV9,TGTGCCAGCAGCCCCGCCGGACAGGGGGTTTGGGGAGAAAAACTGTTTTTT,CASSPAGQGVWGEKLFF
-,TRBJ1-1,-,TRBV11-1,TGTGCCAGCAGCTTGACCGTGCTCAACACTGAAGCTTTCTTT,CASSLTVLNTEAFF
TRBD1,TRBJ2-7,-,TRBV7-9,TGTGCCAGCAGCCAGACAGGGGGCTCCTACGAGCAGTACTTC,CASSQTGGSYEQYF
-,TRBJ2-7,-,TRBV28,TGTGCCAGCAGTCCCCGACTAGATCCGCCCTACGAGCAGTACTTC,CASSPRLDPPYEQYF
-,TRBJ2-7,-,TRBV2,TGTGCCAGCAGAAGCTCCTACGAGCAGTACTTC,CASRSSYEQYF
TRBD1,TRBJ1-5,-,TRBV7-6,TGTGCCAGCAGCTTAAACGGGGGACAGAACAATCAGCCCCAGCATTTT,CASSLNGGQNNQPQHF
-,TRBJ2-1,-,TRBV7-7,TGTGCCAGCAGCTTCACTAGGTCCAATGAGCAGTTCTTC,CASSFTRSNEQFF
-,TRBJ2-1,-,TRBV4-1,TGCGCCAGCAGCGGGGACTCCTACAATGAGCAGTTCTTC,CASSGDSYNEQFF
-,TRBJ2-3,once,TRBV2,TGTGCCAGAGCGGAGACAGATACGCAGTATTTT,CARAETDTQYF
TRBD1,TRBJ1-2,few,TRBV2,TGTGCCAGCAGTCCCGGGACAGGTCCTCTGGGGGGCTACACCTTC,CASSPGTGPLGGYTF
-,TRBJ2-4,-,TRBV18,TGTGCCAGCTCACCACCGTTGGCGTTGGGGGTTGCCAAAAACATTCAGTACTTC,CASSPPLALGVAKNIQYF
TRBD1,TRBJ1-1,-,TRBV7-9,TGTGCCAGCAGCCACGGGACAGGGAGACCCACTGAAGCTTTCTTT,CASSHGTGRPTEAFF
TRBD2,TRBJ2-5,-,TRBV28,TGTGCCAGCAGGCGCGCCGGACTAGCGCACCAAGAGACCCAGTACTTC,CASRRAGLAHQETQYF
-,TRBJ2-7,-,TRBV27,TGTGCCAGCAGTCTAATGCCTCACCCGAGGATCTACGAGCAGTACTTC,CASSLMPHPRIYEQYF
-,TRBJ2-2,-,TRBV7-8,TGTGCCAGCAGCTTCGTACTAGCTCACACCGGGGAGCTGTTTTTT,CASSFVLAHTGELFF
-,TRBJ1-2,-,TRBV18,TGTGCCAGCTCACCCAACAGGGAGGAGAGCTACACCTTC,CASSPNREESYTF
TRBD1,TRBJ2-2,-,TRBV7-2,TGTGCCAGCAGCTTAAGAGGGGGCCCCGGGGAGCTGTTTTTT,CASSLRGGPGELFF
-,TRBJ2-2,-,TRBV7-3,TGTGCCAGCAGCGCCCTTGGGGGAGCGACTAAGAACACCGGGGAGCTGTTTTTT,CASSALGGATKNTGELFF
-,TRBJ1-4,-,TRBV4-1,TGCGCCAGCAGCCAACGAGGACAGAATGAAAAACTGTTTTTT,CASSQRGQNEKLFF
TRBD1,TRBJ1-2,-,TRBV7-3,TGTGCCAGCAGCTTAGGCCCTGGGGACAGGGGCATGTCCTTCGTCGGCTACACCTTC,CASSLGPGDRGMSFVGYTF
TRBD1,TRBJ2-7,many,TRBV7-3,TGTGCCAGCAGCTTAACTCGGGGGACAGGGGAGCAGTACTTC,CASSLTRGTGEQYF
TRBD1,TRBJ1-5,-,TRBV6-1,TGTGCCAGCAGTGAGTCAGGGGGCGATCAGCCCCAGCATTTT,CASSESGGDQPQHF
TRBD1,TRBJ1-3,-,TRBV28,TGTGCCACCCAAACAGGGGCTGGAGGAAACACCATATATTTT,CATQTGAGGNTIYF
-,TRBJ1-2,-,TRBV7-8,TGTGCCAGCAGCCCGGACAGTAGTGGCTACACCTTC,CASSPDSSGYTF
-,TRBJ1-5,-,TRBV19,TGTGCCAGTAGTTTTGGCAGGGATCAGCCCCAGCATTTT,CASSFGRDQPQHF
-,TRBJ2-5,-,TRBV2,TGTGCCACCAACAGGGTGCGCCAAGAGACCCAGTACTTC,CATNRVRQETQYF
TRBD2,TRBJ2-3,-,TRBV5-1,TGCGCCAGCAGCATCACTAGCGGGAGCGGCACAGATACGCAGTATTTT,CASSITSGSGTDTQYF
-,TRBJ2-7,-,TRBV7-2,TGTGCCAGCAGCTTATCTGCAGGAGGCTCCTACGAGCAGTACTTC,CASSLSAGGSYEQYF
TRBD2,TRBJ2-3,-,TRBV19,TGTGCCAGTAGTACCCTGGGACTAGCGGGAGTGGGGACAGATACGCAGTATTTT,CASSTLGLAGVGTDTQYF
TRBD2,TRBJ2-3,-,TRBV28,TGTGCCAGCAGTCCCTCGGGGCTAGCGGGAGATCTTTCGGGAGCCCCAGATACGCAGTATTTT,CASSPSGLAGDLSGAPDTQYF
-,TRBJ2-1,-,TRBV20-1,TGCAGTGCTAGATACGTTGAGCAGTTCTTC,CSARYVEQFF
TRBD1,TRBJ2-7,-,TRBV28,TGTGCCAGCAGTACCGCCGGGACAGGGGAATACGAGCAGTACTTC,CASSTAGTGEYEQYF
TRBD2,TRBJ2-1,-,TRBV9,TGTGCCAGCAGCGTCGGGGGACTTAGCGGGAGGGGTGAGCAGTTCTTC,CASSVGGLSGRGEQFF
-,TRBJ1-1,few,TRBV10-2,TGCGCCAGCAGTGGGACAGAGAACACTGAAGCTTTCTTT,CASSGTENTEAFF
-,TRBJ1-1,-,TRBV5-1,TGCGCCAGCAGCTTAGGGACCCTAGGGAACACTGAAGCTTTCTTT,CASSLGTLGNTEAFF
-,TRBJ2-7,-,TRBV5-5,TGTGCCAGCAGCTTGTGGACAGACTACGAGCAGTACTTC,CASSLWTDYEQYF
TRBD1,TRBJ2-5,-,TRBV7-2,TGTGCCAGCAGCTCCGGACAGGGGAAGACCCAGTACTTC,CASSSGQGKTQYF
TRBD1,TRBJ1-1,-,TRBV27,TGTGCCAGCAGCCCCCGACAGGGCACTGAAGCTTTCTTT,CASSPRQGTEAFF
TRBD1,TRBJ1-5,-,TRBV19,TGTGCCAGTACTGCCGGGACAGGGGTTGGCAATCAGCCCCAGCATTTT,CASTAGTGVGNQPQHF
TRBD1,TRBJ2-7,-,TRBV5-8,TGTGCCAGCAGCTTGTTACTCGGGACAGGGGTTTCCTACGAGCAGTACTTC,CASSLLLGTGVSYEQYF
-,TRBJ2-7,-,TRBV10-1,TGCGCCAGCAGTTCCCCGAACTCCTACGAGCAGTACTTC,CASSSPNSYEQYF
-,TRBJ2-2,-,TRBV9,TGTGCCAGCAGCGTAGGTACGGGAGAGACCTTCGGGGAGCTGTTTTTT,CASSVGTGETFGELFF
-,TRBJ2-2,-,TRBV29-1,TGCAGCGTTGAACCCGGTAAGACCGGGGAGCTGTTTTTT,CSVEPGKTGELFF
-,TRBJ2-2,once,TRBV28,TGTGCCAGCAGTCCCCGACAGACTATCACCGGGGAGCTGTTTTTT,CASSPRQTITGELFF
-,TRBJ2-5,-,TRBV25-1,TGTGCCAGCAGTGAATGGGGGGCTCAGGAGACCCAGTACTTC,CASSEWGAQETQYF